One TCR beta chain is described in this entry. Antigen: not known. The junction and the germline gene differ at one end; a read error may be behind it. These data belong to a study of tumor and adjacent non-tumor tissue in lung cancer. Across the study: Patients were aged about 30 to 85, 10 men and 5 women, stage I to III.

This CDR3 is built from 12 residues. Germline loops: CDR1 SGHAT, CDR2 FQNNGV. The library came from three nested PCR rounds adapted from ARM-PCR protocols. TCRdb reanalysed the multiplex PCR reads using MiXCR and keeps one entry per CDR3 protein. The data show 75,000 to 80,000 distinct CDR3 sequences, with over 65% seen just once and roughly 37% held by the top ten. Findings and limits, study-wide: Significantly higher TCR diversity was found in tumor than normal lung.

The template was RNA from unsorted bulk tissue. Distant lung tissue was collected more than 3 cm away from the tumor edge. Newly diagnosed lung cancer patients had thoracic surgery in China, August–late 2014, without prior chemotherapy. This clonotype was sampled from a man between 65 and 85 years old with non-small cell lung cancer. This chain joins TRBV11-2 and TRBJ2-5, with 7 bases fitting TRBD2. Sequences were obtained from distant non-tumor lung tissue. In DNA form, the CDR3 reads TGTGCCGGCAGCTGGGGGGGTGAGACCCAGTACTTC. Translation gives CAGSWGGETQYF.